This T cell receptor (beta chain) was captured by sequencing in a study of cytomegalovirus exposure and HLA in healthy donors. The germline V and J ends were trimmed by 2 bases and 4 bases, with 11 bases remaining between them. The germline gives CDR1 PRHDT, CDR2 FYEKMQ (reference sequence). This CDR3 has 14 amino acids. PCR was performed using 60 Vbeta and 13 Jbeta primers. Some clones are missing from TCRdb's copy, which holds only in-frame ones; the method was immunoSEQ multiplex PCR. The sample records tens of thousands of clones, roughly 76% being singletons. The genes are TRBV13 and TRBJ1-2; TRBD1 might be the D (5 bases). The sample comprised PBMCs. This TCR came from a woman under 40 in good health and CMV-seronegative. The CDR3 DNA reads TGTGCCAGCAGCTTACAGGGAGGCCCCTATGGCTACACCTTC. Translation: CASSLQGGPYGYTF.